Following are 12 T cell receptor beta chains from one sample sequenced in a study of Graves' ophthalmopathy and Graves' hyperthyroidism. Using RNA transcripts, the TCR beta CDR3 regions were amplified. A first-round RT-PCR used HTBI primers, followed by a second-round multiplex PCR. TCRdb fed the multiplex PCR reads into MiXCR, producing one record per CDR3 protein. The sample lists hundreds of thousands of distinct CDR3 sequences, about 41% occurring once. Sequenced sample: peripheral blood. Receptors were obtained from an adult man with Graves' ophthalmopathy.

This sequence joins TRBV10-3 and TRBJ1-6; D is ambiguous. The CDR3 spans 16 residues. Germline CDR1 and CDR2: ENHRY and SYGVKD. Trimming removed 4 bases at V and 12 bases at J, with 22 bases between. The CDR3 DNA follows: TGTGCCATCAGTGGGTCGGTACTGGGCCCCTCGGTACCCCTCCACTTT. Its translation is CAISGSVLGPSVPLHF.

With respect to this clonotype: Without the conserved terminal phenylalanine or tryptophan, this CDR3 likely stems from a read error. The DNA is left out, because the CDR3 cannot be placed on it with certainty; the CDR3 is given as TCRdb lists it. The V gene is TRBV2, the J gene TRBJ1-3. The germline gives CDR1 SNHLY, CDR2 FYNNEI. The CDR3 length is 11 residues, termini included. The CDR3 reads CASRRGLAVYS.

This chain uses TRBV12-5 with TRBJ2-7; D possibly corresponds to TRBD2 (6 bases). CDR1 is LGHNT and CDR2 is FRNRAP in the germline V gene. The length of the CDR3 is 15 residues. The V gene lost 2 bases and the J gene lost 0 bases, with 11 bases spanning the gap. The CDR3 sequence is CASGLKISGSYEQYF. DNA for the CDR3: TGTGCTAGTGGTTTGAAAATTAGCGGCTCCTACGAGCAGTACTTC.

V and J are TRBV11-2 and TRBJ1-5; 9 bases are shared with TRBD1. Trimming took 5 bases from V and 4 from J; bases not matched to a gene: 3. Germline V gene lookup returns CDR1 SGHAT and CDR2 FQNNGV. The CDR3 consists of 14 residues. CDR3 nucleotide sequence: TGTGCCAGCAGCAGACAGGGGGAAAATCAGCCCCAGCATTTT. This gives the protein CASSRQGENQPQHF. The full variable domain, in which reference TRBV11-2 and TRBJ1-5 provide the parts outside the CDR3, is EAGVAQSPRYKIIEKRQSVAFWCNPISGHATLYWYQQILGQGPKLLIQFQNNGVVDDSQLPKDRFSAERLKGVDSTLKIQPAKLEDSAVYLCASSRQGENQPQHFGDGTRLSIL.

This clonotype has a single count. This rearrangement joins TRBV9 to TRBJ2-7; tentatively, D is TRBD2 (6 bases). Germline values: CDR1 SGDLS, CDR2 YYNGEE. The CDR3 contains 17 residues. Deletions cut 4 bases from V and 0 bases from J, with 20 bases between. CDR3 coding DNA: TGTGCCAGCAGCCGAACCGGTAGGGACGGGAGCTCCTACGAGCAGTACTTC. It codes for CASSRTGRDGSSYEQYF. Based on the CDR3 plus reference TRBV9 and TRBJ2-7, the full variable domain is DSGVTQTPKHLITATGQRVTLRCSPRSGDLSVYWYQQSLDQGLQFLIQYYNGEERAKGNILERFSAQQFPDLHSELNLSSLELGDSALYFCASSRTGRDGSSYEQYFGPGTRLTVT.

This clonotype was detected ten times or more. The rearrangement links TRBV5-8 to TRBJ2-5; D is ambiguous. V was shortened by 0 bases and J by 4 bases, with 13 bases between the two germline ends. The CDR3 length is 15 residues. The germline V gene encodes CDR1 SGHTS and CDR2 YDEGEE. For the CDR3, the DNA is TGTGCCAGCAGCTTGGGACTTCCCCGGGCAGAGACCCAGTACTTC. Translation: CASSLGLPRAETQYF.

The CDR3, as DNA: TGTGCCAGCAGCTTAAGAGGGACGGTTAATGAAAAACTGTTTTTT. Its translation: CASSLRGTVNEKLFF. The chain joins TRBV7-3 to TRBJ1-4; a possible D gene is TRBD1 (5 bases). Germline loops: CDR1 SGHTA, CDR2 FQGTGA. CDR3 size: 15 residues. The V gene lost 1 base and the J gene lost 4 bases, with 10 bases spanning the gap.

About this clonotype: Since the CDR3 does not end with the conserved phenylalanine or tryptophan, this likely comes from a read error. Because the CDR3's place on the DNA is in doubt, the DNA is left out and the CDR3 is given as listed by TCRdb. The V and J genes are TRBV2 and TRBJ2-6; the D call TRBD1 from the table was never checked on the DNA. Ends included, the CDR3 has 8 residues. CDR1 and CDR2 (germline): SNHLY, FYNNEI. Here the CDR3 reads CASTPLGT.

This clonotype was seen ten or more times. The rearrangement joins TRBV25-1 to TRBJ1-2; 7 bases align to TRBD1. The germline V gene encodes CDR1 MGHDK and CDR2 SYGVNS. The CDR3 sequence is 15 residues long. J lost 3 bases, V lost 3 bases, and 7 bases had no gene match. The CDR3 protein is CASSDGYRGDYGYTF. CDR3 in DNA: TGTGCCAGCAGTGATGGTTACAGGGGAGACTATGGCTACACCTTC.

The CDR3 here is CATSEAGTGTYGYTF. The CDR3 nucleotides are TGTGCCACCAGTGAGGCCGGGACAGGAACCTATGGCTACACCTTC. The chain links TRBV24-1 to TRBJ1-2; TRBD1 matches at 8 bases. Looked up from germline, CDR1 is KGHDR and CDR2 is SFDVKD. The CDR3 spans 15 residues. V was pared by 4 bases and J by 4 bases, with 7 bases of the junction left unmatched.

The V call is TRBV7-8, the J call TRBJ2-7, with D unresolved. CDR1 is SGHVS, CDR2 FQNEAQ, per germline. Trimming stripped 3 bases from V and 1 base from J, with 7 bases between. This CDR3 spans 13 amino acids. CDR3 nucleotides: TGTGCCAGCAGCTTCCTGACGTCCTACGAGCAGTACTTC. This translates into CASSFLTSYEQYF. Complete variable domain (other parts from reference TRBV7-8 and TRBJ2-7): GAGVSQSPRYKVAKRGQDVALRCDPISGHVSLFWYQQALGQGPEFLTYFQNEAQLDKSGLPSDRFFAERPEGSVSTLKIQRTQQEDSAVYLCASSFLTSYEQYFGPGTRLTVT.

In this sample, this clonotype turned up a few times. This rearrangement joins TRBV9 to TRBJ1-4, with D perhaps matching TRBD1 (6 bases). The V and J ends lost 4 bases and 3 bases respectively, with 22 bases between them. The germline gives CDR1 SGDLS, CDR2 YYNGEE. The CDR3 has 18 amino acids. Here the CDR3 reads CASSPRGGGARANEKLFF. CDR3 DNA sequence: TGTGCCAGCAGCCCTCGAGGGGGGGGGGCGAGGGCTAATGAAAAACTGTTTTTT.